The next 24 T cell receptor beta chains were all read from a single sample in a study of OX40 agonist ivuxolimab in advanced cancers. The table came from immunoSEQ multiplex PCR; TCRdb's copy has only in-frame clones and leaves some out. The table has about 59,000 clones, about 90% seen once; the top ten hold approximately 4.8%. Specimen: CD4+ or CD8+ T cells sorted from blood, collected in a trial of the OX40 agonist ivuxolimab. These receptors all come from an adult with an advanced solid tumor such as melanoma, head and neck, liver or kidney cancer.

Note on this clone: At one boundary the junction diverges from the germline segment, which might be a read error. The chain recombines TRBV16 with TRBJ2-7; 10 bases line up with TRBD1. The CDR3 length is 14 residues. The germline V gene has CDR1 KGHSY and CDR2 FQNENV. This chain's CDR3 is CASSQSGQGIEQYF. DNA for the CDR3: TGTGCCAGCAGTCAATCGGGACAGGGGATCGAGCAGTACTTC.

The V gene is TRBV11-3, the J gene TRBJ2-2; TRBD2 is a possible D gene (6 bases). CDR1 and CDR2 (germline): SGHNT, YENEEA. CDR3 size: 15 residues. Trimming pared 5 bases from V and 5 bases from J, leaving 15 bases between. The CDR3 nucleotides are TGTGCCAGCAGCCGGGGAGAGGGGACTACCGGGGAGCTGTTTTTT. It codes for CASSRGEGTTGELFF.

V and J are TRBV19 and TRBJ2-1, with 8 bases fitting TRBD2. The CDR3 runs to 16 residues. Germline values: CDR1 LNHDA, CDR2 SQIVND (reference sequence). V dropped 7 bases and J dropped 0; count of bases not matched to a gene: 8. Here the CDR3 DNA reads TGTGCCAGTAACGCGGGACTAGTAAGCTCCTACAATGAGCAGTTCTTC. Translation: CASNAGLVSSYNEQFF.

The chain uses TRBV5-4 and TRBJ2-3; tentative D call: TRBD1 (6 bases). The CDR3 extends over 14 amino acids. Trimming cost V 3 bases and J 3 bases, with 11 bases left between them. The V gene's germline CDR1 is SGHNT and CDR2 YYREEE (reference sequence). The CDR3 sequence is CASSSHQGTDTQYF. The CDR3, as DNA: TGTGCCAGCAGCTCTCACCAGGGGACAGATACGCAGTATTTT. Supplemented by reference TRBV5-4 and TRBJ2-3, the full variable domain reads ETGVTQSPTHLIKTRGQQVTLRCSSQSGHNTVSWYQQALGQGPQFIFQYYREEENGRGNFPPRFSGLQFPNYSSELNVNALELDDSALYLCASSSHQGTDTQYFGPGTRLTVL.

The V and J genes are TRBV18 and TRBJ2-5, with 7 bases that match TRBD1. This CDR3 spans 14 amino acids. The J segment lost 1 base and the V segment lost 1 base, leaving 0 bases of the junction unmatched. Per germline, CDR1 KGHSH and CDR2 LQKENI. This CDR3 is CASSPRQGQETQYF. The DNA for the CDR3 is TGTGCCAGCTCACCACGACAGGGCCAAGAGACCCAGTACTTC.

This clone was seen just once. CDR3 amino acids: CASTLRGRSYEQYF. In nucleotides, the CDR3 is TGTGCCAGCACCCTTCGGGGCCGTTCCTACGAGCAGTACTTC. The rearrangement links TRBV5-8 to TRBJ2-7; D might be TRBD1 or TRBD2, each matching 5 bases. CDR3 length: 14 amino acids. V lost 6 bases, J lost 1 base, and 14 bases lay in between. Germline values: CDR1 SGHTS, CDR2 YDEGEE.

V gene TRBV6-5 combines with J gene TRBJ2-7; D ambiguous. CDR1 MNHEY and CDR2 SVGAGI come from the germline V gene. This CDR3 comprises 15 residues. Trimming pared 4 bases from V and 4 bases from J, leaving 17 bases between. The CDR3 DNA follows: TGTGCCAGCAGTTTAGCTCGGCTTGGGAAATACGAGCAGTACTTC. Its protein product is CASSLARLGKYEQYF.

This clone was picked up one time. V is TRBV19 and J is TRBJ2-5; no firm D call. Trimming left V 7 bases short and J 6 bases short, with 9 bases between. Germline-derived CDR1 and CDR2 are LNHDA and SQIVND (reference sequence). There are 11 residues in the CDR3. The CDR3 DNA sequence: TGTGCCAGTACGGGCCCCAAGACCCAGTACTTC. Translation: CASTGPKTQYF.

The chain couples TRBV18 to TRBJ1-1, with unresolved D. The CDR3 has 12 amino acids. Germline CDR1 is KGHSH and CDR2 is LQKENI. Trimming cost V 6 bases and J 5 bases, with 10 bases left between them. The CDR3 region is CASSPGETEAFF. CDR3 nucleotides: TGTGCCAGCTCCCCTGGTGAGACTGAAGCTTTCTTT.

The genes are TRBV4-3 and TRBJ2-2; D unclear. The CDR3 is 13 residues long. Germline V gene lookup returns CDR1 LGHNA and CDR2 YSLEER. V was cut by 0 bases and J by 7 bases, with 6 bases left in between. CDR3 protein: CASSQDPYGELFF. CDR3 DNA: TGCGCCAGCAGCCAAGATCCCTACGGGGAGCTGTTTTTT.

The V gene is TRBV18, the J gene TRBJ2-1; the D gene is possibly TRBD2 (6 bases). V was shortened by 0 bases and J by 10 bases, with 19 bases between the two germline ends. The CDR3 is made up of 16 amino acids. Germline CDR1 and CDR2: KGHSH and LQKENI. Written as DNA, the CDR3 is TGTGCCAGCTCACCACCTTCGGGGGTCCCCCCAGGCGAGCAGTTCTTC. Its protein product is CASSPPSGVPPGEQFF.

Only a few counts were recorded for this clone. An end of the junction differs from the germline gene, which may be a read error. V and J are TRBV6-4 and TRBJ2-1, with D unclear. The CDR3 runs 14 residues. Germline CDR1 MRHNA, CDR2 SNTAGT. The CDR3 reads CASSDLAGNNEQFF. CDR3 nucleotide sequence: TGTGCCAGCAGCGACTTAGCCGGCAACAATGAGCAGTTCTTC.

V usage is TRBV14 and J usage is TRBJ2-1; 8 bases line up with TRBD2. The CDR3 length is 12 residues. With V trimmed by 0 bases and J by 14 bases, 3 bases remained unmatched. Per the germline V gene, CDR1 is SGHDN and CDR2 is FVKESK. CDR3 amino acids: CASSQEWTSKFF. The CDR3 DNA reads TGTGCCAGCAGCCAAGAGTGGACTAGCAAGTTCTTC.

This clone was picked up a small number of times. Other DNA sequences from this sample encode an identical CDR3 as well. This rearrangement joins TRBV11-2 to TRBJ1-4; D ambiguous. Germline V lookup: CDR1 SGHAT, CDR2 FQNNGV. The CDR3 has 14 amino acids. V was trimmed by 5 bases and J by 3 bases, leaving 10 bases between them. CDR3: CASSLRKSNEKLFF. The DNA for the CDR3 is TGTGCCAGCAGCCTGAGGAAGTCTAATGAAAAACTGTTTTTT.

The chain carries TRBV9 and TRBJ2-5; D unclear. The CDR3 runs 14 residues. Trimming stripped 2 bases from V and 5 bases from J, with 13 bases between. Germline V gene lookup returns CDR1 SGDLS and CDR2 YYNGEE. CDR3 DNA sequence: TGTGCCAGCAGCGTCGGGCCAGTTCGTGAGACCCAGTACTTC. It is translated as CASSVGPVRETQYF.

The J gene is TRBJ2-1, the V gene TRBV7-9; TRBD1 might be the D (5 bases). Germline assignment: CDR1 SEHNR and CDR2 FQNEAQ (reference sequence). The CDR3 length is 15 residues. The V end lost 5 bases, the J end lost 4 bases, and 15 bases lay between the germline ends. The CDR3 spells CASSPGQSLYNEQFF. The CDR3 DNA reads TGTGCCAGCAGCCCTGGACAATCCCTATACAATGAGCAGTTCTTC.

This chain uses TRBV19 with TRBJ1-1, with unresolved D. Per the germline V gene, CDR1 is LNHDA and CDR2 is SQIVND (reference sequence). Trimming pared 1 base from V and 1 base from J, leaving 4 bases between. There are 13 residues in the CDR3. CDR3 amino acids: CASSIGQNTEAFF. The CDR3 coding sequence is TGTGCCAGTAGTATAGGGCAGAACACTGAAGCTTTCTTT.

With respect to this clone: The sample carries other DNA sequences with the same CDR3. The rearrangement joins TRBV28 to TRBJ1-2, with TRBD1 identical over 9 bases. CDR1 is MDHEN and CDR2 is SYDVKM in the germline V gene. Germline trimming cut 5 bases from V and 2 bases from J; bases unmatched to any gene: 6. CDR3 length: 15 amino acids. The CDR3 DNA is TGTGCCAGCAGTGGGGGACAGGGCTTAAACTATGGCTACACCTTC. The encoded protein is CASSGGQGLNYGYTF.

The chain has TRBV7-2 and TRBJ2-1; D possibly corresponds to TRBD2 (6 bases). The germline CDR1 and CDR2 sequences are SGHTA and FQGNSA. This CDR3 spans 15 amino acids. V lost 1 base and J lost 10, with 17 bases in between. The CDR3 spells CASSLGRRGRGEQFF. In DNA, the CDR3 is TGTGCCAGCAGCTTAGGACGGAGGGGCCGGGGGGAGCAGTTCTTC.

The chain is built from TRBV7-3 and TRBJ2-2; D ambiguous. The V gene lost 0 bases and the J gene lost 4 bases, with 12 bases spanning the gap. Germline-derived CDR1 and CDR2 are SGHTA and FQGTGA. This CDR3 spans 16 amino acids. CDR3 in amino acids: CASSLTYTPTTGELFF. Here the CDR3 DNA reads TGTGCCAGCAGCTTAACGTACACGCCGACCACCGGGGAGCTGTTTTTT.

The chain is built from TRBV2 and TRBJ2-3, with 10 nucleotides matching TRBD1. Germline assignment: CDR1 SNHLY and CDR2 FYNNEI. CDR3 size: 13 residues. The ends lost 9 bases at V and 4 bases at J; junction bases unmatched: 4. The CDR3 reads CASRTGGADTQYF. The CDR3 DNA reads TGTGCCAGTAGGACAGGGGGAGCAGATACGCAGTATTTT. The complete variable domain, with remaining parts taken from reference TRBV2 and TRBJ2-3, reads EPEVTQTPSHQVTQMGQEVILRCVPISNHLYFYWYRQILGQKVEFLVSFYNNEISEKSEIFDDQFSVERPDGSNFTLKIRSTKLEDSAMYFCASRTGGADTQYFGPGTRLTVL.

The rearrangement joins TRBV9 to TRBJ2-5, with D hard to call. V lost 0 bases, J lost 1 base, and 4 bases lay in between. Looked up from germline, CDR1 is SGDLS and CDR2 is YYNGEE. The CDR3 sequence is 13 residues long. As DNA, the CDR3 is TGTGCCAGCAGCGTAGCGATCCAAGAGACCCAGTACTTC. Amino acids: CASSVAIQETQYF.

CDR3 DNA: TGCGCCAGCAGTGAGCAGGTGCCGGGGCCCCAGCATTTT. This translates into CASSEQVPGPQHF. The V call is TRBV10-1, the J call TRBJ1-5; D ambiguous. V was shortened by 2 bases and J by 9 bases, with 11 bases between the two germline ends. Germline V gene sequence: CDR1 WNHNN, CDR2 SYGVQD (reference sequence). This CDR3 is built from 13 residues.

The CDR3 reads CAISSTGGGQYNEQFF. In DNA, the CDR3 is TGTGCCATCAGCTCGACAGGGGGCGGCCAATACAATGAGCAGTTCTTC. V gene TRBV10-3 combines with J gene TRBJ2-1; 10 bases line up with TRBD1. After removal of 6 bases from V and 4 bases from J, the junction contained 9 bases not matched to a gene. CDR1 and CDR2 (germline): ENHRY, SYGVKD. The CDR3 extends over 16 amino acids.